This passage covers 26 T cell receptor beta chains from one sample sequenced in a study of blood T cell repertoires in COVID-19. This table comes from immunoSEQ multiplex PCR, and its TCRdb copy is limited to in-frame clones, with some not included. Among tens of thousands of clones listed, about 91% were seen once. The specimen was peripheral blood. These receptors all come from a woman older than 75 with acute or convalescent COVID-19.

The rearrangement joins TRBV5-1 to TRBJ2-6; a possible D gene is TRBD2 (5 bases). The length of the CDR3 is 16 residues. V was shortened by 7 bases and J by 0 bases, with 14 bases between the two germline ends. Germline assignment: CDR1 SGHRS and CDR2 YFSETQ. CDR3 in DNA: TGCGCCAGCGCCCAGGACTCGGACTCTGGGGCCAACGTCCTGACTTTC. This translates into CASAQDSDSGANVLTF.

This chain joins TRBV6-5 and TRBJ1-4; D remains ambiguous. CDR1 and CDR2 from the germline V gene are MNHEY and SVGAGI. The V end was cut by 0 bases, the J end by 0 bases, with 5 bases between. The CDR3 runs 15 residues. The CDR3 reads CASSYSLATNEKLFF. CDR3 DNA sequence: TGTGCCAGCAGTTACTCACTTGCAACTAATGAAAAACTGTTTTTT.

The count of this clone is one. The chain uses TRBV6-1 and TRBJ2-7; possibly TRBD1 for D (6 bases). CDR3 length equals 13 residues. Germline lookup yields CDR1 MNHNS and CDR2 SASEGT. Trimming removed 3 bases at V and 6 bases at J, with 12 bases between. For the CDR3, the DNA is TGTGCCAGCAGTGATCCCGGGGACATCGAGCAGTACTTC. Protein: CASSDPGDIEQYF.

The chain joins TRBV19 to TRBJ1-1, with a weak D call TRBD1 (5 bases). Trimming removed 2 bases at V and 1 base at J, with 11 bases between. The CDR3 has 15 residues. Per germline, CDR1 LNHDA and CDR2 SQIVND (reference sequence). The DNA for the CDR3 is TGTGCCAGTAGTATAACACAGGCTGGGAACACTGAAGCTTTCTTT. This sequence encodes CASSITQAGNTEAFF.

CDR3 residues: CASSQQVATADTQYF. The CDR3 region has the DNA TGCGCCAGCAGCCAGCAGGTGGCTACCGCAGATACGCAGTATTTT. The rearrangement links TRBV4-3 to TRBJ2-3; D uncertain. The CDR3 length is 15 residues. V was clipped by 3 bases and J by 4 bases, with 14 bases between them. Germline V gene sequence: CDR1 LGHNA, CDR2 YSLEER.

The chain recombines TRBV2 with TRBJ2-3, with 10 nucleotides matching TRBD2. The V segment lost 7 bases and the J segment 2 bases; nucleotides outside the gene matches: 9. Germline V gives CDR1 SNHLY, CDR2 FYNNEI. The CDR3 has 16 amino acids. The CDR3 DNA sequence: TGTGCCAGCACCGTCCGGACTAGCGGCCTCACAGATACGCAGTATTTT. Translated, it gives CASTVRTSGLTDTQYF. Combining the CDR3 with reference TRBV2 and TRBJ2-3 gives the whole variable domain EPEVTQTPSHQVTQMGQEVILRCVPISNHLYFYWYRQILGQKVEFLVSFYNNEISEKSEIFDDQFSVERPDGSNFTLKIRSTKLEDSAMYFCASTVRTSGLTDTQYFGPGTRLTVL.

V is TRBV6-6 and J is TRBJ1-3; D remains ambiguous. CDR3 size: 15 residues. V lost 7 bases, J lost 0 bases, and 13 bases lay in between. Germline V gives CDR1 MNHNY, CDR2 SVGAGI (reference sequence). This CDR3 reads CASTYATYSGNTIYF. The CDR3 region has the DNA TGTGCCAGCACCTACGCCACCTACTCTGGAAACACCATATATTTT.

The chain carries TRBV19 and TRBJ1-5; D gene unclear. CDR1 LNHDA and CDR2 SQIVND come from the germline V gene (reference sequence). The V gene lost 8 bases and the J gene lost 2 bases, with 16 bases spanning the gap. The CDR3 is 15 residues long. Here the CDR3 reads CASCVLSVGNQPQHF. The CDR3, as DNA: TGTGCCAGTTGTGTCTTGAGTGTCGGCAATCAGCCCCAGCATTTT.

The V and J genes are TRBV4-3 and TRBJ1-1, with TRBD1 as a possible D gene (5 bases). Trimming cost V 0 bases and J 11 bases, with 16 bases left between them. CDR1 is LGHNA and CDR2 is YSLEER in the germline V gene. This CDR3 has 14 residues. DNA of the CDR3: TGCGCCAGCAGCCAAGATGACAAGGGGTTTGGGGCTTTCTTT. Its translation is CASSQDDKGFGAFF.

V is TRBV6-6 and J is TRBJ1-5; 8 nucleotides line up with TRBD1. Trimming cost V 7 bases and J 3 bases; bases outside gene matches: 11. Germline loops: CDR1 MNHNY, CDR2 SVGAGI (reference sequence). This CDR3 comprises 16 residues. CDR3 sequence reads: CASITPTGAVNQPQHF. The CDR3 DNA reads TGTGCCAGCATTACCCCGACAGGGGCCGTCAATCAGCCCCAGCATTTT.

The gene calls are TRBV2 and TRBJ2-1; the match to TRBD2 covers 12 bases. V shed 6 bases and J 6 bases; nucleotides not matched to a gene: 6. CDR3 length: 15 residues. Germline V lookup: CDR1 SNHLY, CDR2 FYNNEI. The CDR3 loop is CASRTRLAGVNEQFF. CDR3 nucleotide sequence: TGTGCCAGCAGAACAAGACTAGCGGGAGTCAATGAGCAGTTCTTC.

J is TRBJ1-2 and V is TRBV5-1; TRBD1 is a possible D gene (6 bases). Germline loops: CDR1 SGHRS, CDR2 YFSETQ. The V end was cut by 4 bases, the J end by 8 bases, with 21 bases between. The CDR3 runs to 15 residues. The CDR3 coding sequence is TGCGCCAGCAGCCCGGTTAGCGGGGGGCGCAGGGGCTACACCTTC. Its protein is CASSPVSGGRRGYTF.

The chain links TRBV7-2 to TRBJ1-3; D is unclear. The CDR3 has 15 residues. Trimming took 2 bases from V and 2 from J, leaving 10 bases between them. Germline V gene sequence: CDR1 SGHTA, CDR2 FQGNSA. DNA for the CDR3: TGTGCCAGCAGCTTATCTGACCAGGCTGGAAACACCATATATTTT. Protein: CASSLSDQAGNTIYF.

V is TRBV5-4 and J is TRBJ1-3; 8 bases line up with TRBD1. CDR3 length: 15 residues. Germline loops: CDR1 SGHNT, CDR2 YYREEE (reference sequence). V lost 3 bases and J lost 9; bases outside the gene matches: 11. The CDR3: CASSSSDRGLGTIYF. The DNA of the CDR3 is TGTGCCAGCAGCTCCTCCGACAGGGGCCTAGGCACCATATATTTT.

In this sample, this clone turned up once. The rearrangement uses TRBV29-1 and TRBJ2-3, with D possibly being TRBD2 (6 bases). The CDR3 contains 14 residues. The germline V and J ends were trimmed by 4 bases and 2 bases, with 13 bases remaining between them. Germline lookup yields CDR1 SQVTM and CDR2 ANQGSEA. CDR3 sequence reads: CSVGTSSHTDTQYF. The CDR3 DNA follows: TGCAGCGTTGGCACTAGCTCCCACACAGATACGCAGTATTTT.

The chain recombines TRBV30 with TRBJ1-1; TRBD1 is a possible D gene (5 bases). Trimming pared 5 bases from V and 6 bases from J, leaving 10 bases between. Looked up from germline, CDR1 is GTSNPN and CDR2 is SVGIG (reference sequence). This CDR3 has 11 residues. The CDR3 sequence: CAWARVAEAFF. DNA of the CDR3: TGTGCCTGGGCCAGGGTTGCTGAAGCTTTCTTT. The full variable domain, its missing parts supplied by reference TRBV30 and TRBJ1-1, is SQTIHQWPATLVQPVGSPLSLECTVEGTSNPNLYWYRQAAGRGLQLLFYSVGIGQISSEVPQNLSASRPQDRQFILSSKKLLLSDSGFYLCAWARVAEAFFGQGTRLTVV.

The table lists this clone with a count of one. The chain joins TRBV2 to TRBJ2-3, with 12 bases that match TRBD1. Germline V gives CDR1 SNHLY, CDR2 FYNNEI. The CDR3 spans 16 residues. Trimming removed 7 bases from V and 7 bases from J; junction bases left unmatched: 12. The CDR3 reads CASTKGVGQGAHTQYF. CDR3 DNA: TGTGCCAGCACCAAGGGAGTGGGACAGGGGGCGCATACGCAGTATTTT.

This chain connects TRBV4-3 to TRBJ1-6, with D perhaps matching TRBD1 (6 bases). V was trimmed by 2 bases and J by 8 bases, leaving 10 bases between them. The CDR3 sequence is 14 residues long. Germline V CDR1 and CDR2: LGHNA, YSLEER. Written as DNA, the CDR3 is TGCGCCAGCAGCCAAAGCAACAGGGATTCACCCCTCCACTTT. Its translation is CASSQSNRDSPLHF.

The chain couples TRBV9 to TRBJ1-1, with 7 nucleotides matching TRBD1. The length of the CDR3 is 15 residues. The germline CDR1 and CDR2 sequences are SGDLS and YYNGEE. The ends lost 0 bases at V and 2 bases at J; junction bases unmatched: 4. CDR3 bases: TGTGCCAGCAGCGTAGTGGGACAGAGCAACACTGAAGCTTTCTTT. Amino acids: CASSVVGQSNTEAFF.

In DNA form, the CDR3 reads TGTGCCAGTACAGGGGGGTTCAATCAGCCCCAGCATTTT. It codes for CASTGGFNQPQHF. The rearrangement joins TRBV6-5 to TRBJ1-5; 8 bases align to TRBD1. CDR3 length: 13 amino acids. V shed 9 bases, J shed 3 bases, and the junction held 4 bases outside the gene matches. Per germline, CDR1 MNHEY and CDR2 SVGAGI.

The chain employs TRBV18 and TRBJ2-1; 7 bases are a match to TRBD1. This CDR3 comprises 14 residues. The junction had 7 bases not matched to a gene; V was cut back by 4 bases and J by 7 bases. Germline V CDR1 and CDR2: KGHSH, LQKENI. CDR3 in DNA: TGTGCCAGCTCACAACTGACAGGGACGAATGAGCAGTTCTTC. Translating it yields CASSQLTGTNEQFF.

The gene calls are TRBV23-1 and TRBJ2-3; tentatively, D is TRBD1 (6 bases). TRBV23-1 is placed among ORFs of uncertain function. Between the trimmed V and J ends, which lost 2 bases and 3 bases, there was a span of 12 bases. This CDR3 is 15 amino acids long. The CDR3 DNA reads TGCGCCAGCAGTCAAAGAGGGGGTGGAACAGATACGCAGTATTTT. Translation: CASSQRGGGTDTQYF.

This chain uses TRBV30 with TRBJ2-5; 11 bases match TRBD2. In germline, CDR1 is GTSNPN, CDR2 SVGIG (reference sequence). This CDR3 region has 14 residues. V lost 8 bases to trimming and J lost 3 bases; unmatched junction nucleotides: 8. The CDR3 loop reads CAIGSSGREETQYF. In DNA, the CDR3 is TGTGCCATCGGGAGTAGCGGGAGGGAAGAGACCCAGTACTTC.

The chain carries TRBV9 and TRBJ2-6; a possible D gene is TRBD1 (5 bases). Germline V gene data show CDR1 as SGDLS and CDR2 as YYNGEE. This CDR3 contains 15 residues. The V gene lost 4 bases and the J gene lost 0 bases, with 8 bases spanning the gap. CDR3 protein: CASSKDSSGANVLTF. The CDR3 nucleotides read TGTGCCAGCAGCAAAGACAGCTCTGGGGCCAACGTCCTGACTTTC.

The chain has TRBV10-3 and TRBJ1-2; D might be TRBD1 (6 bases). In germline, CDR1 is ENHRY, CDR2 SYGVKD. The CDR3 sequence is 16 residues long. The germline V and J ends were trimmed by 3 bases and 2 bases, with 16 bases remaining between them. CDR3 nucleotides: TGTGCCATCAGTGATTCACAGGGAGTTGCCAACTATGGCTACACCTTC. It is translated as CAISDSQGVANYGYTF.

Only one count was recorded for this clone. The V call is TRBV21-1, the J call TRBJ2-3; the table's D call, TRBD1, has no DNA check behind it. TRBV21-1 is a recognized pseudogene. This CDR3 is built from 18 residues. CDR3 sequence: CASRPGQGFFSFTYTQYF. The CDR3 DNA reads TGTGCCAGCAGGCCGGGACAGGGTTTTTTTAGCTTTACATATACGCAGTATTTT.